This T cell receptor (beta chain) was sequenced for a study of blood T cell repertoires in COVID-19 (dated by TCRdb to 2018 to 2020). Study-level background: Samples from collaborators originated in the United States, Italy and Spain and spanned both the acute and convalescent phases of COVID-19. The prospective study material was composed of cDNA or gDNA derived from T cells, B-cell-depleted T cells, or PBMCs. Subjects who had been exposed to COVID-19, were actively infected with it, or had recovered from it provided the deeply sampled blood TCRbeta repertoires that made up the dataset. A freely available public database, intended as a resource for researchers studying the immune response to SARS-CoV-2, is where the repertoires were released. The samples were drawn from the first 160 participants of the ongoing ImmuneRACE study and from some 1,300 subjects provided by 6 global collaborators. A de-identified subject ID, COVID-19 status, age in years and sex were almost always included in the sample metadata. Where HLA class I and class II types were available, the types were taken from metadata supplied by the sample provider, not from assay-based typing.

For this chain, trimming is 3 bases at the V end and 3 bases at the J end, and the number of junction bases without a gene match is 1. The CDR3 runs 15 residues from the cysteine to the phenylalanine. Here the CDR3 DNA is all that survives: 45 bases in frame from base 1. The CDR1 and CDR2 encoded by the germline V gene are SGHTA and FQGTGA. About this clone itself: No antigen is known for it. No qualities accompany the bases; no much larger clone lies one base away.

At one collaborating source in Seattle, patients were enrolled during active infection and were followed longitudinally through the course of disease. Collaborating institutions collected whole blood in K2EDTA tubes following their own protocols. For TCRbeta analysis, collaborators shipped samples as frozen whole blood, isolated PBMCs, or DNA extracted from either of those sample types. Study-level results and caveats: The quantity of clinical and demographic metadata differed by source and by participant and was supplied without curation.

The immunoSEQ Assay, a bias-controlled multiplex PCR, was used to amplify TCRbeta CDR3 regions from genomic DNA. The source study handled its data this way. Within the assay, amplification of reference gene primers was used to estimate how many nucleated cells each sample contained. To quantify the absolute abundance of each unique TCRbeta CDR3 rearrangement, sequence reads were collapsed and filtered. For each sample, productive Simpson clonality was calculated as the square root of Simpson's diversity index across productive rearrangements. The table was pulled from immuneACCESS by TCRdb, which kept in-frame rearrangements only. Such tables lose some clones; where checked, under half of the loss comes from unresolved V genes, and the rest has no known cause. V, J and clone size derive from that table, while D and trimming were established from the DNA sequence. A total of under 450,000 clones appear in this sample, 88% of them only once. The ten largest clones represent around 12% of the sample.

The receptor comes from a woman between 45 and 65 years old with COVID-19, enrolled during active disease. The chain is made from TRBV7-3 and TRBJ2-2; 10 bases in between match TRBD1. The sample comprised peripheral blood. Here is the DNA: TGTGCCAGCAGCTTGGGGACAGGGGACACCGGGGAGCTGTTTTTT. It is translated as CASSLGTGDTGELFF.